The present T cell receptor (beta chain) was sequenced within a study of graft-versus-host responses after intestinal transplantation. Only in-frame clones appear in the TCRdb table, and some are missing; sequencing was by immunoSEQ multiplex PCR. The sample lists 6,000 to 8,500 clones, roughly 34% seen once, with around 3.6% in the top ten. Regarding the study as a whole: Allografts carried high graft-versus-host to host-versus-graft clonal ratios in patients having graft-donor T cell macrochimerism. Recipient marrow showed GvH clones, some seen first in ileum or blood.

Investigators plated roughly 200,000 CFSE-labeled responder cells together with roughly 200,000 irradiated stimulator cells labeled with violet dye. Responder cells that were proliferating and CFSE-low, both CD3+CD4+ and CD3+CD8+, were sorted after the reaction. Germline CDR1 is MDHEN and CDR2 is SYDVKM. This CDR3 is built from 19 residues. V lost 2 bases, J lost 4 bases, and 24 bases lay in between. This chain links TRBV28 with TRBJ1-5; D possibly corresponds to TRBD1 (6 bases). The sequencing here drew on alloreactive CD8+ T cells from a mixed lymphocyte reaction culture, taken before transplantation. Regarding subset: CFSE-low proliferating T cells sorted from approximately 6-day pre-transplant mixed lymphocyte reaction (GvH or HvG direction). The receptor was derived from a human patient who was an organ donor for intestinal transplantation. For the CDR3, the DNA is TGTGCCAGCAGTTTAATTTCTTTTCGGGGGGCAGTCTGGAATCAGCCCCAGCATTTT. This translates into CASSLISFRGAVWNQPQHF.